The 13 T cell receptor beta chains below come from one sample, sequenced in a study of chemoradiotherapy in HPV16-positive cancers. Method: immunoSEQ multiplex PCR; TCRdb's copy keeps in-frame clones and lacks some. This sample has 9,500 to 12,000 clones, with under 80% found just once. This sample was obtained from a patient who underwent chemoradiotherapy. The source of these receptors is a human donor with HPV-associated anogenital cancer.

The chain employs TRBV4-3 and TRBJ1-2, with 7 positions matching TRBD1. CDR1 is LGHNA and CDR2 is YSLEER in the germline V gene. The CDR3 is made up of 14 amino acids. V was pared by 5 bases and J by 4 bases, with 7 bases of the junction left unmatched. Here the CDR3 reads CASSVRQGGYGYTF. The CDR3 DNA reads TGCGCCAGCAGCGTCAGACAGGGAGGCTATGGCTACACCTTC.

The chain has TRBV15 and TRBJ2-1; a weak D match, TRBD2 (6 bases). Germline loops: CDR1 LNHNV, CDR2 YYDKDF (reference sequence). This CDR3 comprises 16 residues. The V end was cut by 6 bases, the J end by 0 bases, with 15 bases between. DNA of the CDR3: TGTGCCACCAGGGGGTTTAACGGGAGCTCCTACAATGAGCAGTTCTTC. It translates to CATRGFNGSSYNEQFF.

The CDR3 reads CASSLEGGRGYGYTF. CDR3 in DNA: TGTGCCAGCAGCTTAGAGGGAGGGCGGGGGTATGGCTACACCTTC. The chain links TRBV7-2 to TRBJ1-2, with D possibly being TRBD1 (5 bases). V dropped 1 base and J dropped 5 bases, with 14 bases sitting between them. This CDR3 has 15 amino acids. The germline V gene has CDR1 SGHTA and CDR2 FQGNSA.

V is TRBV6-1 and J is TRBJ1-2; TRBD1 is a possible D gene (6 bases). From germline, CDR1 is MNHNS and CDR2 SASEGT. V was shortened by 2 bases and J by 4 bases, with 17 bases between the two germline ends. The CDR3 totals 16 residues. The CDR3 region is CASSEYYGGATYGYTF. CDR3 in DNA: TGTGCCAGCAGTGAATATTATGGGGGGGCAACCTATGGCTACACCTTC.

V and J are TRBV6-4 and TRBJ2-1, with 11 nucleotides matching TRBD1. This CDR3 has 15 residues. Looked up from germline, CDR1 is MRHNA and CDR2 is SNTAGT. The V gene end was trimmed by 2 bases and the J gene end by 9 bases; junction bases not matched to a gene: 6. The CDR3 loop reads CASSDRWTGGTEQFF. The DNA of the CDR3 is TGTGCCAGCAGTGACAGGTGGACAGGGGGCACTGAGCAGTTCTTC.

The chain has TRBV18 and TRBJ2-7; D gene unclear. CDR3 length: 14 amino acids. V dropped 2 bases and J dropped 3 bases, with 11 bases sitting between them. The V gene's germline CDR1 is KGHSH and CDR2 LQKENI. In nucleotides, the CDR3 is TGTGCCAGCTCACCAGGGTCTTCTTACTACGAGCAGTACTTC. Translating gives CASSPGSSYYEQYF. The full variable domain, completed using reference TRBV18 and TRBJ2-7, is NAGVMQNPRHLVRRRGQEARLRCSPMKGHSHVYWYRQLPEEGLKFMVYLQKENIIDESGMPKERFSAEFPKEGPSILRIQQVVRGDSAAYFCASSPGSSYYEQYFGPGTRLTVT.

The V and J genes are TRBV5-1 and TRBJ1-2; D gene uncertain. Germline loops: CDR1 SGHRS, CDR2 YFSETQ. V lost 0 bases and J lost 1, with 10 bases in between. The CDR3 is made up of 15 amino acids. The CDR3 reads CASSLVGAHNYGYTF. DNA of the CDR3: TGCGCCAGCAGCTTGGTCGGAGCCCATAACTATGGCTACACCTTC.

A word on this clone: The junction departs from germline at one end; a sequencing error may be responsible. The J gene is TRBJ2-5, the V gene TRBV7-7; D unclear. The CDR3 has 13 residues. Germline-derived CDR1 and CDR2 are SSHAT and FNYEAQ (reference sequence). The chain's CDR3 is CASSLPRKETQYF. For the CDR3, the DNA is TGTGCTAGCAGCTTACCCAGAAAAGAGACCCAGTACTTC.

This chain uses TRBV19 with TRBJ1-2; maybe TRBD1 (6 bases). The CDR3 runs to 15 residues. V dropped 5 bases and J dropped 0 bases, with 13 bases sitting between them. The germline V gene has CDR1 LNHDA and CDR2 SQIVND (reference sequence). The CDR3 DNA follows: TGTGCCAGTAGTGTGGGAAACAGGGCTAACTATGGCTACACCTTC. This gives the protein CASSVGNRANYGYTF. The whole variable domain, remainder taken from reference TRBV19 and TRBJ1-2, is DGGITQSPKYLFRKEGQNVTLSCEQNLNHDAMYWYRQDPGQGLRLIYYSQIVNDFQKGDIAEGYSVSREKKESFPLTVTSAQKNPTAFYLCASSVGNRANYGYTFGSGTRLTVV.

V gene TRBV9 combines with J gene TRBJ2-1; D not resolved. V lost 3 bases, J lost 9 bases, and 13 bases lay in between. Germline V gene sequence: CDR1 SGDLS, CDR2 YYNGEE. The CDR3 has 13 residues. The CDR3 region is CASSDSALGEQFF. In nucleotides, the CDR3 is TGTGCCAGCAGCGACAGTGCATTGGGTGAGCAGTTCTTC.

This clone appeared a single time. The chain has TRBV7-2 and TRBJ1-3, with D possibly matching TRBD1 (5 bases). The CDR3 has 14 residues. V was trimmed by 5 bases and J by 7 bases, leaving 15 bases between them. Per the germline V gene, CDR1 is SGHTA and CDR2 is FQGNSA. The CDR3, as DNA: TGTGCCAGCAGCCCAAACTGGGGGGGGAACACCATATATTTT. Translation gives CASSPNWGGNTIYF. The whole variable domain, remainder taken from reference TRBV7-2 and TRBJ1-3, is GAGVSQSPSNKVTEKGKDVELRCDPISGHTALYWYRQSLGQGLEFLIYFQGNSAPDKSGLPSDRFSAERTGGSVSTLTIQRTQQEDSAVYLCASSPNWGGNTIYFGEGSWLTVV.

This rearrangement joins TRBV6-1 to TRBJ1-6; 8 nucleotides align to TRBD1. J lost 1 base, V lost 2 bases, and 13 bases had no gene match. The germline V gene has CDR1 MNHNS and CDR2 SASEGT. The CDR3 is 20 residues long. The DNA for the CDR3 is TGTGCCAGCAGTGAAAAAGGACAGGGCGGGACAGGATCCTATAATTCACCCCTCCACTTT. Protein product: CASSEKGQGGTGSYNSPLHF.

The J gene is TRBJ1-2, the V gene TRBV9; TRBD1 matches 7 bases. The CDR3 contains 15 residues. Germline assignment: CDR1 SGDLS and CDR2 YYNGEE. V lost 3 bases and J lost 3; bases outside the gene matches: 8. This CDR3 is CASSGQTGWDYGYTF. CDR3 coding DNA: TGTGCCAGCAGCGGCCAGACAGGGTGGGACTATGGCTACACCTTC.